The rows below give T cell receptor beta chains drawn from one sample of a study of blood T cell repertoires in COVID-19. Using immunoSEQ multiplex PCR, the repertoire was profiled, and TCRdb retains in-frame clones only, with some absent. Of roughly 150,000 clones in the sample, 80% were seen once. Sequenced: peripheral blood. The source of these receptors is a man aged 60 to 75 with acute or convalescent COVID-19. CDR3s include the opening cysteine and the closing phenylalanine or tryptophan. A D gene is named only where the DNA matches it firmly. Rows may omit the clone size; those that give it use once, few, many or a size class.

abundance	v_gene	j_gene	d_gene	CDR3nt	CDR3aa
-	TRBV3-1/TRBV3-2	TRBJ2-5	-	TGTGCCAGCAGCCAAGACCGGACAATAACGGAGACCCAGTACTTC	CASSQDRTITETQYF
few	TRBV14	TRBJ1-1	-	TGTGCCAGCAGCCAAGGTCGCGGTTGGGACACTGAAGCTTTCTTT	CASSQGRGWDTEAFF
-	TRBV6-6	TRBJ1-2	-	TGTGCCACCCAACGGGTATATGGCTACACCTTC	CATQRVYGYTF
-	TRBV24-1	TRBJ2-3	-	TGTGCCACCAGTGAGGACACTGAGACTAGCACAGATACGCAGTATTTT	CATSEDTETSTDTQYF
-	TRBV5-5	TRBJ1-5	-	TGTGCCAGCAGCTTCGACTGGAACAATCAGCCCCAGCATTTT	CASSFDWNNQPQHF
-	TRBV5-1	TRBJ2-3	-	TGCGCCAGCGGACGGGGTCCACAAGATACGCAGTATTTT	CASGRGPQDTQYF
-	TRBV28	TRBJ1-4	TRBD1	TGTGCCAGCAGTTTTGCCGGGACAGGGATACTGTTTTTT	CASSFAGTGILFF
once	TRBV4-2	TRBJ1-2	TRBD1	TGTGCCAGCAGCCAAGTCGTCGGGACAGGGGGAGGCTACACCTTC	CASSQVVGTGGGYTF
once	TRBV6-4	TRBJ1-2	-	TGTGCCAGCAGTGAGGGGGGTTCGAGTATCTATGGCTACACCTTC	CASSEGGSSIYGYTF
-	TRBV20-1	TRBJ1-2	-	TGCAGTGCTAGTAGAGGGGACTTTGATGGCTACACCTTC	CSASRGDFDGYTF
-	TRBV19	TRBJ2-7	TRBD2	TGTGCCAGTAGTCCCCGGACTAGCGGCTACGAGCAGTACTTC	CASSPRTSGYEQYF
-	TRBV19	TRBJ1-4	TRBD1	TGTGCCAGTAGGGAAACCGGGACAGTTAATGAAAAACTGTTTTTT	CASRETGTVNEKLFF
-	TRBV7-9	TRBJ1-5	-	TGTGCCAGCAGCTTGGGAGGGAATAGCAATCAGCCCCAGCATTTT	CASSLGGNSNQPQHF